One and the same sample provided the 3 T cell receptor beta chains below, sequenced in a study of T cells in Graves' hyperthyroidism and ophthalmopathy. Amplification of TCR beta CDR3 regions used RNA as the template. HTBI primers were used for first-round RT-PCR of the TCR CDR3. TCRdb re-derived calls from the multiplex PCR reads in MiXCR, one entry per CDR3 protein. The table has hundreds of thousands of distinct CDR3 sequences, 14% to 15% seen once. Sequenced sample: blood. The receptors come from a man aged 18 to 29 with Graves' ophthalmopathy.

This clonotype has at least ten counts. The chain couples TRBV30 to TRBJ2-1; TRBD2 might be the D (5 bases). Germline CDR1 GTSNPN, CDR2 SVGIG (reference sequence). The CDR3 has 13 amino acids. Trimming removed 5 bases at V and 4 bases at J, with 12 bases between. DNA for the CDR3: TGTGCCTGGGTGGCTAGCTATTACAATGAGCAGTTCTTC. Translating it yields CAWVASYYNEQFF.

This clonotype was seen repeatedly, ten times or more. The rearrangement joins TRBV6-1 to TRBJ2-7, with D perhaps matching TRBD1 (7 bases). There are 11 residues in the CDR3. Germline-derived CDR1 and CDR2 are MNHNS and SASEGT. V dropped 11 bases and J dropped 5 bases, with 13 bases sitting between them. The CDR3 spells CAVRGRNEQYF. Here the CDR3 DNA reads TGTGCCGTCAGGGGGAGGAACGAGCAGTACTTC.

This clonotype was recorded a few times. The chain has TRBV2 and TRBJ1-2; possible D gene TRBD1, 6 bases. Trimming stripped 6 bases from V and 7 bases from J, with 15 bases between. The CDR3 sequence is 13 residues long. Germline lookup yields CDR1 SNHLY and CDR2 FYNNEI. The CDR3 reads CASSGQLAGGYTF. For the CDR3, the DNA is TGTGCCAGCAGCGGACAGCTGGCTGGTGGCTACACCTTC.